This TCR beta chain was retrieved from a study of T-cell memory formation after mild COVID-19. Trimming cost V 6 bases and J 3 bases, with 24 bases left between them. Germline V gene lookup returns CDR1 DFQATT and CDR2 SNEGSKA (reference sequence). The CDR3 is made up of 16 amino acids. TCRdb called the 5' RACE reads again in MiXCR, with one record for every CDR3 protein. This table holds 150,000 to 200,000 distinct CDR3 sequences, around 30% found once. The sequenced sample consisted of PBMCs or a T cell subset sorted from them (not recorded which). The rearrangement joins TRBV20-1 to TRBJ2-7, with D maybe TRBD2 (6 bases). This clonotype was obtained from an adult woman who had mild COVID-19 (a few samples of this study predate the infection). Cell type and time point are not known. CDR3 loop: CSANRPGGKGIYEQYF. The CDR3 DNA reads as TGCAGTGCCAACCGCCCCGGGGGTAAGGGAATCTACGAGCAGTACTTC.